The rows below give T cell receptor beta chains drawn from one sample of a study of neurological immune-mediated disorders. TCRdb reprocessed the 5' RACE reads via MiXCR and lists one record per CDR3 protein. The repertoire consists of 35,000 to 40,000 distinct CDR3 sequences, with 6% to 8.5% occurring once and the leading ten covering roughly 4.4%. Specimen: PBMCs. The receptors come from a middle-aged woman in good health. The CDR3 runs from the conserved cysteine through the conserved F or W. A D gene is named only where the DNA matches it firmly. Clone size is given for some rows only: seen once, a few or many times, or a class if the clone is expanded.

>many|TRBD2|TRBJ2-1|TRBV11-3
CASSQGGREQFF
TGTGCCAGCAGCCAGGGAGGGAGGGAGCAGTTCTTC
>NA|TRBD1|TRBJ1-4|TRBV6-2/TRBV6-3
CASSRPGTGLIEKLFF
TGTGCCAGCAGCCGTCCCGGGACAGGGTTGATCGAAAAACTGTTTTTT
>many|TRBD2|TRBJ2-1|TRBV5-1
CASSVTSGSSYNEQFF
TGCGCCAGCAGCGTAACTAGCGGGAGCTCCTACAATGAGCAGTTCTTC
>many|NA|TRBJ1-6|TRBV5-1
CASSPGETKGSPLHF
TGCGCCAGCAGCCCCGGAGAGACTAAGGGTTCACCCCTCCACTTT
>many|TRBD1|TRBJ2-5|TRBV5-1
CASSSIGQGAGTQYF
TGCGCCAGCAGCTCAATAGGACAGGGGGCCGGGACCCAGTACTTC
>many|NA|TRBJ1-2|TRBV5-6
CASSLGSSYGYTF
TGTGCCAGCAGCTTGGGGTCGTCCTATGGCTACACCTTC
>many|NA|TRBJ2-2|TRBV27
CASSPTIGKANTGELFF
TGTGCCAGCAGCCCCACAATAGGGAAGGCGAACACCGGGGAGCTGTTTTTT
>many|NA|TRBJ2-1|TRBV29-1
CSVITGTHNEQFF
TGCAGCGTTATTACCGGGACTCACAATGAGCAGTTCTTC
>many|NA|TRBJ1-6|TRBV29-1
CSVARDNNSPLHF
TGCAGCGTTGCGCGGGACAATAATTCACCCCTCCACTTT
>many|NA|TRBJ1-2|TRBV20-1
CSARDNRAANYGYTF
TGCAGTGCTAGAGATAACCGGGCAGCTAACTATGGCTACACCTTC
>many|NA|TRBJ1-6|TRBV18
CASSPAGGDSPLHF
TGTGCCAGCTCACCCGCAGGCGGGGACTCACCCCTCCACTTT
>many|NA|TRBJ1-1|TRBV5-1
CASSLPGTEAFF
TGCGCCAGCAGCTTGCCGGGCACTGAAGCTTTCTTT
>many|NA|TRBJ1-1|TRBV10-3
CAISVQGPNTEAFF
TGTGCCATCAGTGTACAGGGCCCGAACACTGAAGCTTTCTTT
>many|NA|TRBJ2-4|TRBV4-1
CASSRGPRDIQYF
TGCGCCAGCAGCCGAGGGCCGAGGGACATTCAGTACTTC
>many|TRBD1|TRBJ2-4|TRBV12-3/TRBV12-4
CASSLTRDREVKNIQYF
TGTGCCAGCAGTTTAACCCGGGACAGGGAGGTCAAAAACATTCAGTACTTC
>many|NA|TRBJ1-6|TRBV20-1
CSARVRDGYNSPLHF
TGCAGTGCTAGAGTCCGAGACGGGTATAATTCACCCCTCCACTTT
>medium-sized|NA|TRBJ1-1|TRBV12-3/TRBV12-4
CASRMRTGFEAFF
TGTGCCAGCAGGATGCGGACGGGCTTTGAAGCTTTCTTT
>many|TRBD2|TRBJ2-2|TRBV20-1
CSARADGGEGRGTGELFF
TGCAGTGCTAGAGCCGACGGGGGGGAGGGCCGGGGCACCGGGGAGCTGTTTTTT
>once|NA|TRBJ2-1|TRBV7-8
CVSSLIRGGLGSDTQFF
TGTGTCAGCAGCTTAATCCGAGGGGGGCTTGGGAGCGATACGCAGTTCTTC
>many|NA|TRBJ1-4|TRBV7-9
CASSSPTAMGSNEKLFF
TGTGCCAGCAGCTCCCCGACCGCTATGGGATCAAATGAAAAACTGTTTTTT
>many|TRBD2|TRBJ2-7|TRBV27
CASSWGGTYEQYF
TGTGCCAGCAGCTGGGGAGGGACCTACGAGCAGTACTTC
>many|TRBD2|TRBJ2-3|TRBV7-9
CASSLRLAGAGSTDTQYF
TGTGCCAGCAGCTTGAGACTAGCGGGAGCCGGTAGCACAGATACGCAGTATTTT